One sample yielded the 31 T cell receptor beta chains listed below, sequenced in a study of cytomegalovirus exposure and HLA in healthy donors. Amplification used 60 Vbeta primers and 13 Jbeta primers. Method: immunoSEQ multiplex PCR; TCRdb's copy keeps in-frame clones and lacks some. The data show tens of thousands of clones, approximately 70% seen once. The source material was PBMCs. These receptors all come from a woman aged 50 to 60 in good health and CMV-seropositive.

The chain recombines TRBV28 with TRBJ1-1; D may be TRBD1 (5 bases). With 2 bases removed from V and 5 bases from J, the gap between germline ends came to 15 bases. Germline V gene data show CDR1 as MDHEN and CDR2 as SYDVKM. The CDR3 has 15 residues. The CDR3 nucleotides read TGTGCCAGCAGTTTAAGCCGGGCAGGGAGGACTGAAGCTTTCTTT. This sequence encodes CASSLSRAGRTEAFF.

CDR3 sequence: CASGIQQGAPGYTF. The CDR3 DNA reads as TGTGCCAGCGGTATACAACAGGGGGCGCCTGGCTACACCTTC. V and J are TRBV28 and TRBJ1-2; TRBD1 agrees at 9 bases. After removal of 8 bases from V and 7 bases from J, the junction contained 11 bases not matched to a gene. Germline V gene sequence: CDR1 MDHEN, CDR2 SYDVKM. This CDR3 comprises 14 residues.

CDR3 nucleotides: TGTGCCAGCAGCACCGGGACAGTGAAAGAGACCCAGTACTTC. Its protein product is CASSTGTVKETQYF. The rearrangement links TRBV7-7 to TRBJ2-5, with 7 bases aligning to TRBD1. The ends lost 5 bases at V and 3 bases at J; junction bases unmatched: 6. CDR3 length: 14 residues. CDR1 SSHAT and CDR2 FNYEAQ come from the germline V gene (reference sequence).

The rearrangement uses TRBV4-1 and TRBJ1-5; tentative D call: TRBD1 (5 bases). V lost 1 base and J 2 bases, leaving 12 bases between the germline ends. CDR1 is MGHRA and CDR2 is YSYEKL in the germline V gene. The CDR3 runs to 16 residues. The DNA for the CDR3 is TGCGCCAGCAGCCAAGTTGGGAGGGGCGGCAATCAGCCCCAGCATTTT. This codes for CASSQVGRGGNQPQHF.

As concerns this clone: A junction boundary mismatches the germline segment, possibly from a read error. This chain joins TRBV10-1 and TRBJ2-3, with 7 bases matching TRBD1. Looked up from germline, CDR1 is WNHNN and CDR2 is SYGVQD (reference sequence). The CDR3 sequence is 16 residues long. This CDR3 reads CASSEARAGQVGGHPF. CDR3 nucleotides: TGCGCCAGCAGTGAGGCGAGAGCTGGACAGGTCGGTGGCCACCCATTT.

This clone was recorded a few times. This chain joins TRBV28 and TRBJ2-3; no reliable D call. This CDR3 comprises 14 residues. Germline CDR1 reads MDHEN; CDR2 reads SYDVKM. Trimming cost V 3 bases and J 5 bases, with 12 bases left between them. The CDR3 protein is CASSLSSGVDTQYF. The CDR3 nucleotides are TGTGCCAGCAGTTTGAGTTCAGGTGTAGATACGCAGTATTTT.

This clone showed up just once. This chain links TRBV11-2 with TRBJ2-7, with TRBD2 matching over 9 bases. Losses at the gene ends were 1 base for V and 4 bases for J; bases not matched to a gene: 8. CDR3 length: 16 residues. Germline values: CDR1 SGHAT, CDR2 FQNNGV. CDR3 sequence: CASSLGSGRSWYEQYF. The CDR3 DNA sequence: TGTGCCAGCAGCTTAGGCAGCGGGAGGTCGTGGTACGAGCAGTACTTC.

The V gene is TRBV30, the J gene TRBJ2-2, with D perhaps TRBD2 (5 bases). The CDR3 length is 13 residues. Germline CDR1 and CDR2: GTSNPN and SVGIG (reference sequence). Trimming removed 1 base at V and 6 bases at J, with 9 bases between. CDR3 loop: CAWSALGAGELFF. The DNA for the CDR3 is TGTGCCTGGAGTGCGCTCGGGGCCGGGGAGCTGTTTTTT.

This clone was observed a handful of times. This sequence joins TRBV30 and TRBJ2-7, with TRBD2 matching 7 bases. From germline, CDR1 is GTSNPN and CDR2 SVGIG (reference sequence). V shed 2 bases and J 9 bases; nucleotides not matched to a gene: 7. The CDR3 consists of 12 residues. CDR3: CAWSTGGAGQYF. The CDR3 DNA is TGTGCCTGGAGTACGGGGGGTGCCGGGCAGTACTTC.

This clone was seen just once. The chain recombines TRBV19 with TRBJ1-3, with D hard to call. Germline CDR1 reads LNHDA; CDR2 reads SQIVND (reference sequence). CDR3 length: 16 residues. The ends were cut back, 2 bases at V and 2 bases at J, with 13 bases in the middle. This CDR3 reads CASSIFGQFTGNTIYF. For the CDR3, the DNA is TGTGCCAGTAGTATATTTGGCCAATTCACTGGAAACACCATATATTTT.

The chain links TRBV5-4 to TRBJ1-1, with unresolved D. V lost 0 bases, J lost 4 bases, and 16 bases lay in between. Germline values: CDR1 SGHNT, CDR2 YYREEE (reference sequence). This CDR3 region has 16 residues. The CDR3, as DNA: TGTGCCAGCAGCTTGGGGTCGGGGTCACTGGGCACTGAAGCTTTCTTT. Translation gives CASSLGSGSLGTEAFF.

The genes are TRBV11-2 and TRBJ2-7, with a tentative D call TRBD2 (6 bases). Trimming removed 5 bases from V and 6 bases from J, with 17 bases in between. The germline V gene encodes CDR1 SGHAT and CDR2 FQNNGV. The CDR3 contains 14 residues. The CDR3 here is CASSQEGLYVEQYF. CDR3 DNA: TGTGCCAGCAGCCAGGAGGGGCTCTACGTCGAGCAGTACTTC.

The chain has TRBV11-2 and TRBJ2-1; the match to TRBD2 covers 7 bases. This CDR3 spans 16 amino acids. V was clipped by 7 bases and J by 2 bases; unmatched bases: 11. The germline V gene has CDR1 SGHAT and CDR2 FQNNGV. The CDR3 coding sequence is TGTGCCAGCACCAAGCAGGGACTACGGACCTACAATGAGCAGTTCTTC. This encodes CASTKQGLRTYNEQFF.

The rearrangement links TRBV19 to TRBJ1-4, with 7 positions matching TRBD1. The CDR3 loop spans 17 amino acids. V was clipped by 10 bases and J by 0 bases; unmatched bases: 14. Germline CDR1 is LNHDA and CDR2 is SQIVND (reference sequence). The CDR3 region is CATCDRAPFATNEKLFF. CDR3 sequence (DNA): TGTGCCACCTGCGACAGGGCCCCGTTTGCAACTAATGAAAAACTGTTTTTT.

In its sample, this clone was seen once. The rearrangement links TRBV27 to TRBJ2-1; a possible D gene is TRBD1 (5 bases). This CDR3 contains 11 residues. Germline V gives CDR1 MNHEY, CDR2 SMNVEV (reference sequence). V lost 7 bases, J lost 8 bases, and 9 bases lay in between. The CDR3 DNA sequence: TGTGCCAGCATCCAAGGGGATGAGCAGTTCTTC. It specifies CASIQGDEQFF.

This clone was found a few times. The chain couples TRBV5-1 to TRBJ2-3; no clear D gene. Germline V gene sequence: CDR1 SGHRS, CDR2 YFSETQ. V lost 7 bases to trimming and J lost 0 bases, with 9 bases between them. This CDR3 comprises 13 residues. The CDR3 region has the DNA TGCGCCAGCGCACTTCCCAGCACAGATACGCAGTATTTT. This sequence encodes CASALPSTDTQYF.

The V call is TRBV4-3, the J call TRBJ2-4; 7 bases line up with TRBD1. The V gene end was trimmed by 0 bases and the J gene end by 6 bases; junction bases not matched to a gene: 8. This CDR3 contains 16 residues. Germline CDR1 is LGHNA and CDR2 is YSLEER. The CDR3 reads CASSQDDRGPLNIQYF. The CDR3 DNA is TGCGCCAGCAGCCAAGACGATAGGGGGCCATTAAACATTCAGTACTTC.

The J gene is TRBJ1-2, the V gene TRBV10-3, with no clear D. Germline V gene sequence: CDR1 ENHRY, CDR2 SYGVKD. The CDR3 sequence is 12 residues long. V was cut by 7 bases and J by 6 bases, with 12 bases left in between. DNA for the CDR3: TGTGCCATCACCGGGCCGGAGGATGGCTACACCTTC. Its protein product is CAITGPEDGYTF.

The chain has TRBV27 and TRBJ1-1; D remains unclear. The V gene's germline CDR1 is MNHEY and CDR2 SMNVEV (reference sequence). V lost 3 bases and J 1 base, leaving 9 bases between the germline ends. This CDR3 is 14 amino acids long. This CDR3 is CASSLMGENTEAFF. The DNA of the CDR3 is TGTGCCAGCAGTTTGATGGGAGAGAACACTGAAGCTTTCTTT.

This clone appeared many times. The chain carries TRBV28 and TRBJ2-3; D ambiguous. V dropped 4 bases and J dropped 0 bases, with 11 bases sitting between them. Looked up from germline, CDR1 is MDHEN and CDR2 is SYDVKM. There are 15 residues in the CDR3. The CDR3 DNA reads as TGTGCCAGCAGTTCATCGACTTTGAGCACAGATACGCAGTATTTT. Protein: CASSSSTLSTDTQYF.

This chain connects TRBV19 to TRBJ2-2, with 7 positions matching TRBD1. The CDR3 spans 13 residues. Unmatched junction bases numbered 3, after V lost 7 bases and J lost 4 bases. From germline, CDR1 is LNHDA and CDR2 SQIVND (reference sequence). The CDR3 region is CASTPGGTGELFF. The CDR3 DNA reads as TGTGCCAGTACCCCAGGGGGCACCGGGGAGCTGTTTTTT. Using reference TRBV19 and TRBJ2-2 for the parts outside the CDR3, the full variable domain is DGGITQSPKYLFRKEGQNVTLSCEQNLNHDAMYWYRQDPGQGLRLIYYSQIVNDFQKGDIAEGYSVSREKKESFPLTVTSAQKNPTAFYLCASTPGGTGELFFGEGSRLTVL.

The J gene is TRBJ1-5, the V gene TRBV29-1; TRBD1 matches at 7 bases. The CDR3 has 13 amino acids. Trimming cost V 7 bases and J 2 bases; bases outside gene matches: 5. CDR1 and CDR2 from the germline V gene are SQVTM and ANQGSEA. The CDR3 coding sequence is TGCAGCGCCGCCGACAGGGGCAATCAGCCCCAGCATTTT. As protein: CSAADRGNQPQHF.

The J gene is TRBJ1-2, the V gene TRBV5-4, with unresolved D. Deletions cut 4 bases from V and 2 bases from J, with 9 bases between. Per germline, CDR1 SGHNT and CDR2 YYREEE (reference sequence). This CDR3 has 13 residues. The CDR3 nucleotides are TGTGCCAGCAGCCCTGGACTGAACTATGGCTACACCTTC. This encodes CASSPGLNYGYTF.

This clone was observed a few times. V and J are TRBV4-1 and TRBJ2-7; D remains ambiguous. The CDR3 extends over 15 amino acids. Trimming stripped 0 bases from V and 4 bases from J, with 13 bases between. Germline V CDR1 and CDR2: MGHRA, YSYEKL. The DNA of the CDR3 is TGCGCCAGCAGCCAAGAGCGGCAGAGCTCATACGAGCAGTACTTC. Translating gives CASSQERQSSYEQYF.

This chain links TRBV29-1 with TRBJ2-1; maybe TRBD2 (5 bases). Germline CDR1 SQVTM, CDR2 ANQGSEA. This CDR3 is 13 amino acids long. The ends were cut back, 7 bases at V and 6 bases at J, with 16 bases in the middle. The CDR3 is CSATGIRANEQFF. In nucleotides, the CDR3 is TGCAGCGCAACGGGAATCCGGGCCAATGAGCAGTTCTTC.

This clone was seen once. The CDR3: CASRPGTGAGELFF. DNA of the CDR3: TGTGCCAGCAGGCCCGGGACAGGGGCCGGGGAGCTGTTTTTT. V is TRBV7-6 and J is TRBJ2-2, with 10 bases matching TRBD1. Germline V lookup: CDR1 SGHVS, CDR2 FNYEAQ. There are 14 residues in the CDR3. V shed 6 bases and J 6 bases; nucleotides not matched to a gene: 4.

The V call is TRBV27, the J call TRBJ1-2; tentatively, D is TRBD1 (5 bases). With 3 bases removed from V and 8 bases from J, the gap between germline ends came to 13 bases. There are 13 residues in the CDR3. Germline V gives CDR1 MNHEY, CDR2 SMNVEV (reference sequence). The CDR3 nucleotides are TGTGCCAGCAGTTTCGTCAGGGCTGGAGGCTACACCTTC. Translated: CASSFVRAGGYTF.

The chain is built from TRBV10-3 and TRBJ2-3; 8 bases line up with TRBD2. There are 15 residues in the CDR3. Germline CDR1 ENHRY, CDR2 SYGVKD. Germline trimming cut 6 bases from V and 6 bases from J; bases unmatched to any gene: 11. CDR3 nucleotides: TGTGCCATCAGCCCCGGGGTAGCGGGGCGGGATACGCAGTATTTT. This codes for CAISPGVAGRDTQYF.

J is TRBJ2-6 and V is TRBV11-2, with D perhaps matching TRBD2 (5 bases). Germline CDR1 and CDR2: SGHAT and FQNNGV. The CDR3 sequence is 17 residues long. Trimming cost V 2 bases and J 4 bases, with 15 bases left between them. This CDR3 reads CASSLLGLAPGANVLTF. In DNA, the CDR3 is TGTGCCAGCAGCTTACTCGGGCTAGCTCCCGGGGCCAACGTCCTGACTTTC.

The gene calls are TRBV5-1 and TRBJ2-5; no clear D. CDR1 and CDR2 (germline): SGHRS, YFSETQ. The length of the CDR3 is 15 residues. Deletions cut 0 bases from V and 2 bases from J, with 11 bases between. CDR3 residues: CASSLGGGIQETQYF. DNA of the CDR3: TGCGCCAGCAGCTTGGGTGGCGGAATACAAGAGACCCAGTACTTC.

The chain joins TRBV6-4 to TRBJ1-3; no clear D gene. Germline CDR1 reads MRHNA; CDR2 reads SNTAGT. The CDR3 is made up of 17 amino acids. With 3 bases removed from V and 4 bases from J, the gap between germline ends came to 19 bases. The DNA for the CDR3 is TGTGCCAGCAGTGATGCCGGGATCTACTCCCGCGGAAACACCATATATTTT. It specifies CASSDAGIYSRGNTIYF.